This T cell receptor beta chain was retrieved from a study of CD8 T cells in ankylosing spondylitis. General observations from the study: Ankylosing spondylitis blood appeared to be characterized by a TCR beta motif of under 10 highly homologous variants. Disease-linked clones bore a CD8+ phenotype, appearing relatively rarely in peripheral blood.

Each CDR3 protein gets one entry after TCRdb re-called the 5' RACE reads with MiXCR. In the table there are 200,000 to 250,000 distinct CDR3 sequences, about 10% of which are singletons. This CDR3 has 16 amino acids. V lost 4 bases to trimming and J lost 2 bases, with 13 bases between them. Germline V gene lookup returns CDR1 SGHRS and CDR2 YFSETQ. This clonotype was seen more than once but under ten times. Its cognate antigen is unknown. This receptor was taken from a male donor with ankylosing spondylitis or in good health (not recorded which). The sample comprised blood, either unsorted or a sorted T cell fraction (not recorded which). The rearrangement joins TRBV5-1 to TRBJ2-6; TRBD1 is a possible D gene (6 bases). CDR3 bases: TGCGCCAGCAGCGACCCCAGGGGAACTGGGGCCAACGTCCTGACTTTC. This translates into CASSDPRGTGANVLTF.